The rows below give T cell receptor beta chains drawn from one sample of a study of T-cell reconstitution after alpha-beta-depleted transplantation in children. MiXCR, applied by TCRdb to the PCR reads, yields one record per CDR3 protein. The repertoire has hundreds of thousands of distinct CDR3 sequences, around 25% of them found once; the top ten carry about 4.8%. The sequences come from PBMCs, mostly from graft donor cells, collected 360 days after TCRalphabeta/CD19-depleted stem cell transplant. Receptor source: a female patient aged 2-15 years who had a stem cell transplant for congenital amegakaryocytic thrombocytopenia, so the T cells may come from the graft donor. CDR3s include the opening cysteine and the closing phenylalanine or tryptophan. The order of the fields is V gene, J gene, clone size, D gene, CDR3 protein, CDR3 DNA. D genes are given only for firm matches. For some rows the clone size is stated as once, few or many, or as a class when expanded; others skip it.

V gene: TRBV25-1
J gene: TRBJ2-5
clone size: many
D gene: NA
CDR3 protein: CASSASGPYQETQYF
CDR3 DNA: TGTGCCAGCAGTGCCTCGGGGCCGTACCAAGAGACCCAGTACTTC

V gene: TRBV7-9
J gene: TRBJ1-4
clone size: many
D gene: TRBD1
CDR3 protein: CASSLTGTGSEKLFF
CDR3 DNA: TGTGCCAGCAGCTTAACCGGGACAGGGAGTGAAAAACTGTTTTTT

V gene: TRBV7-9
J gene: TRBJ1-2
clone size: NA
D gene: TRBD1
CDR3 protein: CASSLTDRIYGYTF
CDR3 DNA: TGTGCCAGCAGCTTGACGGACAGGATCTATGGCTACACCTTC

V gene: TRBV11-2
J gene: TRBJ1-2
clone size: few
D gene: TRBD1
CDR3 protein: CASSRRTGVNYGYTF
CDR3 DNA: TGTGCCAGCAGCCGACGGACAGGGGTTAACTATGGCTACACCTTC

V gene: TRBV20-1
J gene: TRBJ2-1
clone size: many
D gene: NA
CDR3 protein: CSFYRDNYNEQFF
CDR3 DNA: TGCAGTTTCTACCGGGACAACTACAATGAGCAGTTCTTC

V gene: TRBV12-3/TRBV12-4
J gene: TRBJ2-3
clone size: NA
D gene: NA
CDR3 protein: CASNSARDFTDTQYF
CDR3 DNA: TGTGCCAGCAACTCTGCCCGGGACTTCACCGATACGCAGTATTTT

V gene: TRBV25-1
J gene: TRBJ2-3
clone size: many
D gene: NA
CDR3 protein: CASRVSLSDTQYF
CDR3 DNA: TGTGCCAGCAGGGTGTCCTTATCGGATACGCAGTATTTT

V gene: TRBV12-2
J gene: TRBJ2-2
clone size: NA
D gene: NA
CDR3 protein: CASRLGNKTGIAGELFF
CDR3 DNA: TGTGCAAGTCGCTTAGGGAACAAAACAGGGATCGCCGGGGAGCTGTTTTTT

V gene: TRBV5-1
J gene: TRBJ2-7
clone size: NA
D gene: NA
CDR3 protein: CASSPAGPSYEQYF
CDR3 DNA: TGCGCCAGCAGTCCGGCAGGGCCTTCCTACGAGCAGTACTTC

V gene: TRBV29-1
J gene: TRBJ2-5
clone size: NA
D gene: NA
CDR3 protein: CSVARSTRSETQYF
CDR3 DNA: TGCAGCGTTGCCCGATCGACTAGATCCGAGACCCAGTACTTC

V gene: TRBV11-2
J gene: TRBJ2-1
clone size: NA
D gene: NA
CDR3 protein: CASSLDLSGPYNEQFF
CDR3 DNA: TGTGCCAGCAGCTTAGATCTAAGCGGACCGTACAATGAGCAGTTCTTC

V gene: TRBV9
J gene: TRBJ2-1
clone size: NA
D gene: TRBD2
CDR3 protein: CASSAYRLAGWDNEQFF
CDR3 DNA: TGTGCCAGCAGCGCCTACCGACTAGCGGGATGGGACAATGAGCAGTTCTTC

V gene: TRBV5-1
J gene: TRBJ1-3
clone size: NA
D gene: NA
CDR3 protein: CASSLESVGNTIYF
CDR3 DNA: TGCGCCAGCAGCTTGGAGTCCGTGGGAAACACCATATATTTT

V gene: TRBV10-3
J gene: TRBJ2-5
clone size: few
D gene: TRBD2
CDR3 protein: CAISVAGRGQETQYF
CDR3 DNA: TGTGCCATCAGTGTGGCAGGGAGGGGCCAAGAGACCCAGTACTTC

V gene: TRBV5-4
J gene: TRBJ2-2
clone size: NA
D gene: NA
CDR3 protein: CASSNRQDGTGELFF
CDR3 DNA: TGTGCCAGCAGTAACCGACAGGACGGCACCGGGGAGCTGTTTTTT

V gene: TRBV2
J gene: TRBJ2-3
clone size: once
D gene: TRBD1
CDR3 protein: CASSDGTGSTDTQYF
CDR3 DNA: TGTGCCAGCAGTGACGGGACAGGGTCCACAGATACGCAGTATTTT

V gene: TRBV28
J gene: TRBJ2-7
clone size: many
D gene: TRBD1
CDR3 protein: CASGGQVPSYEQYF
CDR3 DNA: TGTGCCAGCGGGGGACAGGTGCCCTCCTACGAGCAGTACTTC

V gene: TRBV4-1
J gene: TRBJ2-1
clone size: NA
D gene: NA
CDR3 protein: CASSQGGWGKIDLNEQFF
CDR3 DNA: TGCGCCAGCAGCCAAGGGGGATGGGGGAAAATTGATCTCAATGAGCAGTTCTTC

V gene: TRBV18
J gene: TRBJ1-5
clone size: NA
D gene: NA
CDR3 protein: CASSPGQLQPQHF
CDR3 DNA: TGTGCCAGCTCCCCAGGACAGCTTCAGCCCCAGCATTTT

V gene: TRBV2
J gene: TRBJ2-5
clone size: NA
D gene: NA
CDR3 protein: CASRPTSLRETQYF
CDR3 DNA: TGTGCCAGCAGGCCTACTAGTTTGCGGGAGACCCAGTACTTC

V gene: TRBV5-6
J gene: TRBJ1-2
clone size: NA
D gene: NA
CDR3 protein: CASKPLTGDGGYTF
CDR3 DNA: TGTGCCAGCAAACCGCTGACGGGGGATGGGGGCTACACCTTC

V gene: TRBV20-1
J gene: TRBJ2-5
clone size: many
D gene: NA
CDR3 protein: CTLGGGHWKTQYF
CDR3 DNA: TGCACCCTGGGGGGGGGCCACTGGAAGACCCAGTACTTC

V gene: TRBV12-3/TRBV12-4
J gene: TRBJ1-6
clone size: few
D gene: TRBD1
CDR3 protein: CASSSGTANNSPLHF
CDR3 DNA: TGTGCCAGCAGTTCCGGGACAGCAAATAATTCACCCCTCCACTTT

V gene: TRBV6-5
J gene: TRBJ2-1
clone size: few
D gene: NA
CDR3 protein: CASSSPRPWTAVGEQFF
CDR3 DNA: TGTGCCAGCAGTTCCCCCCGACCATGGACGGCCGTGGGTGAGCAGTTCTTC

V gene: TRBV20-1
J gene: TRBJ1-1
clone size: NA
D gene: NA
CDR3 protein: CSARVFAEGTEAFF
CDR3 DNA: TGCAGTGCTAGAGTTTTTGCGGAGGGCACTGAAGCTTTCTTT

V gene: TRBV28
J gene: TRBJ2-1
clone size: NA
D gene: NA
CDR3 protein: CASSLRIRPHNEQFF
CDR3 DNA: TGTGCCAGCAGTTTACGGATACGGCCCCACAATGAGCAGTTCTTC

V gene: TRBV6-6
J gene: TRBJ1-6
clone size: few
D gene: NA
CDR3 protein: CASSYREVGPLHF
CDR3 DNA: TGTGCCAGCAGTTACAGGGAGGTAGGACCCCTCCACTTT

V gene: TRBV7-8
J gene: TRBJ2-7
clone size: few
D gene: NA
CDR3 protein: CASSLYRLFGEQYF
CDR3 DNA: TGTGCCAGCAGCTTATACAGGTTATTTGGCGAGCAGTACTTC

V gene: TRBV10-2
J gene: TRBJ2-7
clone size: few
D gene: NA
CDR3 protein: CASSESWQGLHEQYF
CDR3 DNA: TGCGCCAGCAGTGAGTCGTGGCAGGGGTTACACGAGCAGTACTTC

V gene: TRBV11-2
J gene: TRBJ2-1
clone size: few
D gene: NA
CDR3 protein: CASSFLGWEQFF
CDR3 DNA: TGTGCCAGCAGCTTTTTGGGGTGGGAGCAGTTCTTC

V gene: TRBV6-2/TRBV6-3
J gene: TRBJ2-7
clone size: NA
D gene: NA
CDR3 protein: CASSYDRLRGEQYF
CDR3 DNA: TGTGCCAGCAGTTACGACCGGCTCAGAGGCGAGCAGTACTTC

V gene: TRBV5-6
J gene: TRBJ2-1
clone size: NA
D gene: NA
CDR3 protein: CASSLLTGQPPYNEQFF
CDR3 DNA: TGTGCCAGCAGCTTACTAACAGGACAGCCTCCTTACAATGAGCAGTTCTTC

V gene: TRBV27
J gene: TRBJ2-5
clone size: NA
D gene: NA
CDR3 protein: CARSSNRGQETQYF
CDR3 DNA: TGTGCCAGAAGTTCCAACCGGGGGCAAGAGACCCAGTACTTC

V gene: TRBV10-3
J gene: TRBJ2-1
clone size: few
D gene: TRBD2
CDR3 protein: CAISERTSSYNEQFF
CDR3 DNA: TGTGCCATCAGTGAGAGGACTAGCTCCTACAATGAGCAGTTCTTC

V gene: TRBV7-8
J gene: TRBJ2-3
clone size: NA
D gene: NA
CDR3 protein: CASTQDGADTQYF
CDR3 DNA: TGTGCCAGCACCCAGGACGGGGCAGATACGCAGTATTTT

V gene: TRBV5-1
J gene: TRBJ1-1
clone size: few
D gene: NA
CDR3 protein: CASSLEASVGGRAFF
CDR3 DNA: TGCGCCAGCAGCTTGGAGGCCTCGGTCGGCGGGCGAGCTTTCTTT

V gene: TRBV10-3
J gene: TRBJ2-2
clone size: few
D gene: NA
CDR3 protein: CAIRKNSENTGELFF
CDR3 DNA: TGTGCCATCAGGAAGAATAGCGAGAACACCGGGGAGCTGTTTTTT

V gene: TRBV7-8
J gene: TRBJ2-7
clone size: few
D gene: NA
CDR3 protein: CASTIRRGIRGDLNEQYF
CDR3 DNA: TGTGCCAGCACCATACGAAGAGGGATACGCGGGGATCTCAACGAGCAGTACTTC

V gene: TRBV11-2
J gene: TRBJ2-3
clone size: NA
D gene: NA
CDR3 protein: CASRPTNWESSTDTQYF
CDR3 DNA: TGTGCCAGCAGACCCACGAACTGGGAGTCAAGCACAGATACGCAGTATTTT

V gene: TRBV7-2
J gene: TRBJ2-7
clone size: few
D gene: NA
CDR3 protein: CASSLRPSGRWRYEQYF
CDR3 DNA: TGTGCCAGCAGCTTAAGGCCTTCGGGGCGTTGGAGATACGAGCAGTACTTC

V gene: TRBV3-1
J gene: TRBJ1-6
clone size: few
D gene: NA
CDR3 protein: CASSQGSRGMGSPLHF
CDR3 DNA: TGTGCCAGCAGCCAAGGATCACGCGGGATGGGTTCACCCCTCCACTTT

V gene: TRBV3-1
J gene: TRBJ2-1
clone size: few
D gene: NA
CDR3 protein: CASSQGWNNEQFF
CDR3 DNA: TGTGCCAGCAGCCAAGGGTGGAACAATGAGCAGTTCTTC

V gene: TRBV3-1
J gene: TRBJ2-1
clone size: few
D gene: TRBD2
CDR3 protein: CASSPSLAGGLILKHYNEQFF
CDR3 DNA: TGTGCCAGCAGCCCTTCCTTAGCGGGGGGGCTCATCCTTAAACATTACAATGAGCAGTTCTTC

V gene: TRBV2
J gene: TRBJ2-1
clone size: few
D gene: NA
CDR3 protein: CASGTGSYNEQFF
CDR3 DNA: TGTGCCAGCGGGACCGGTTCCTACAATGAGCAGTTCTTC

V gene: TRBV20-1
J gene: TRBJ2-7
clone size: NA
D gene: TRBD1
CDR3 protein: CSAGPGQTLYEQYF
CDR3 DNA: TGCAGTGCTGGGCCGGGACAGACTCTCTACGAGCAGTACTTC

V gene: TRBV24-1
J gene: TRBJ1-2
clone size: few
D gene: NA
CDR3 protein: CATSDHRETYGYTF
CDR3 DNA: TGTGCCACCAGTGACCACAGGGAAACCTATGGCTACACCTTC

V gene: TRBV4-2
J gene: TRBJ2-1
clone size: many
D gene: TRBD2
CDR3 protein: CASSQDSTSGGYEQFF
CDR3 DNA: TGTGCCAGCAGCCAAGATAGTACTAGCGGGGGATATGAGCAGTTCTTC

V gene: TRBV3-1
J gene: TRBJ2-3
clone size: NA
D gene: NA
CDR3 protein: CASNKDGTTSDTQYF
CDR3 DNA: TGTGCCAGCAACAAAGACGGGACGACCTCAGATACGCAGTATTTT